These T cell receptor beta chains were read from a single sample in a study of Ad26.COV2.S vaccination and SARS-CoV-2 variants. Using immunoSEQ multiplex PCR, the repertoire was profiled, and TCRdb retains in-frame clones only, with some absent. Among hundreds of thousands of clones listed, about 85% were seen once. The sample was peripheral blood, taken in a trial of Ad26.COV2.S vaccine versus placebo. The receptor set was obtained from a person between 18 and 59 years old who received the Ad26.COV2.S COVID-19 vaccine or a placebo. CDR3s include the opening cysteine and the closing phenylalanine or tryptophan. D genes are given only for firm matches. The size field is filled for only some rows; it gives once, few, many or a size class.

TRBD1 | NA | TRBJ2-5 | TRBV7-9 | TGTGCCAGCAGCTGGGGACAGCAAGAGACCCAGTACTTC | CASSWGQQETQYF
NA | NA | TRBJ1-6 | TRBV9 | TGTGCCAGCAGCCCCTCGAGGGAGTGGGATTCACCCCTCCACTTT | CASSPSREWDSPLHF
TRBD1 | NA | TRBJ1-2 | TRBV4-2 | TGTGCCAGCAGCCAAGAAGTGACAGGGCCAACCTACACCTTC | CASSQEVTGPTYTF
TRBD1 | NA | TRBJ1-4 | TRBV2 | TGTGCCAGCAGTACAGGGGTGGACCTCCCGAGAAAAAGGCCGTTTTTT | CASSTGVDLPRKRPFF
TRBD2 | NA | TRBJ2-1 | TRBV3-1/TRBV3-2 | TGTGCCAGCAGCCAAGGAGCTCGACTAGCGGGAGACAATGAGCAGTTCTTC | CASSQGARLAGDNEQFF
NA | NA | TRBJ1-1 | TRBV6-6 | TGTGCCAGCAGTTCTACCGTTGCGGAAGCTTTCTTT | CASSSTVAEAFF
NA | NA | TRBJ1-1 | TRBV7-2 | TGTGCCAGCGGGGATCAAACCAGGGGATGGGACACTGAAGCTTTCTTT | CASGDQTRGWDTEAFF
NA | NA | TRBJ1-6 | TRBV19 | TGTGCCAGTGCTTACACGCTCTATAATTCACCCCTCCACTTT | CASAYTLYNSPLHF
NA | NA | TRBJ1-2 | TRBV7-2 | TGTGCCAGCAGCTTGTTTGGGGCCTTGAACTATGGCTACACCTTC | CASSLFGALNYGYTF
NA | NA | TRBJ2-7 | TRBV4-1 | TGCGCCAGCAAAAAGGTCGAGAGCTCCTACGAGCAGTACTTC | CASKKVESSYEQYF
NA | NA | TRBJ2-2 | TRBV5-1 | TGCGCCAGCAGCTTGGAAACCGGGGAGCTGTTTTTT | CASSLETGELFF
TRBD2 | NA | TRBJ2-3 | TRBV11-2 | TGTGCCAGCAGCTCCAGACTAGCGGGGGGTCTAGTGGCAGATACGCAGTATTTT | CASSSRLAGGLVADTQYF
NA | NA | TRBJ2-1 | TRBV7-3 | TGTGCCAGTCATGAAGGCGGGGCCTACAATGAGCAGTTCTTC | CASHEGGAYNEQFF
NA | NA | TRBJ1-6 | TRBV5-5 | TGTGCCAGCAGCTTCGGGAGGGTTGGGGCTAATTCACCCCTCCACTTT | CASSFGRVGANSPLHF
NA | NA | TRBJ2-7 | TRBV15 | TGTGCCACCAGCTATCTTAGAAGCGATAACGAGCAGTACTTC | CATSYLRSDNEQYF
NA | NA | TRBJ1-6 | TRBV9 | TGTGCCAGCAGCGTAGCGGGTGGTGGGACATCAAATTCACCCCTCCACTTT | CASSVAGGGTSNSPLHF
NA | NA | TRBJ1-1 | TRBV10-3 | TGTGCCATCAACACAGGGATGGGGAACACTGAAGCTTTCTTT | CAINTGMGNTEAFF
TRBD1 | NA | TRBJ1-4 | TRBV7-3 | TGTGCCAGCAGTTTAGGGCACGGACAGGAGAATGAAAAACTGTTTTTT | CASSLGHGQENEKLFF
TRBD1 | NA | TRBJ1-1 | TRBV10-3 | TGTGCCATCAATCCCGGGACAGGGGGCTCGGGGCGTGAAGCTTTCTTT | CAINPGTGGSGREAFF
NA | NA | TRBJ1-2 | TRBV30 | TGTGCCTGGGCCGAGGGGGGGGTATATGGCTACACCTTC | CAWAEGGVYGYTF
NA | few | TRBJ1-1 | TRBV30 | TGTGCCTGGAACCTACACCCGAACACTGAAGCTTTCTTT | CAWNLHPNTEAFF
NA | NA | TRBJ2-1 | TRBV7-9 | TGTGCCAGCAGCTTAGGCGTGTTGGTTGATGAGCAGTTCTTC | CASSLGVLVDEQFF
TRBD2 | NA | TRBJ2-1 | TRBV27 | TGTGCCAGCGGCCCCAGGACTAGCGCCCGCAATGAGCAGTTCTTC | CASGPRTSARNEQFF
NA | NA | TRBJ2-4 | TRBV28 | TGTGCCAGCAGTTTGAGGGGCCTAGCCAAAAACATTCAGTACTTC | CASSLRGLAKNIQYF
NA | NA | TRBJ2-3 | TRBV4-2 | TGTGCCAGCAGCCATACAGGAGACGGTACGCAGTATTTT | CASSHTGDGTQYF
NA | NA | TRBJ2-1 | TRBV3-1/TRBV3-2 | TGTGCCAGCAGCCACCACCGGGGTTCTTACAATGAGCAGTTCTTC | CASSHHRGSYNEQFF
NA | NA | TRBJ2-1 | TRBV4-3 | TGCGCCAGCAGCCTCGGGCGGGGCGGGGTCTCCTACAATGAGCAGTTCTTC | CASSLGRGGVSYNEQFF
NA | NA | TRBJ2-1 | TRBV7-9 | TGTGCCAGCAGCTTCTCAGGGGAGTTCTTC | CASSFSGEFF
NA | NA | TRBJ1-5 | TRBV20-1 | TGCAGTGCTAGTGAAGTCGGAGGGAACCAGCCCCAGCATTTT | CSASEVGGNQPQHF
NA | NA | TRBJ1-3 | TRBV4-1 | TGCGCCAGCAGCCAAGTGGGCCACACCATATATTTT | CASSQVGHTIYF
NA | NA | TRBJ1-1 | TRBV6-5 | TGTGCCAGCAGTTACTCGAGCAGGGGTGGTGAAGCTTTCTTT | CASSYSSRGGEAFF
TRBD2 | NA | TRBJ2-1 | TRBV12-3/TRBV12-4 | TGTGCCAGCAGTTTAAGTGCGGGAGTCGAGTTCTTC | CASSLSAGVEFF
TRBD1 | NA | TRBJ2-5 | TRBV19 | TGTGCCAGTAGTATACTGGACAGGGGAAGGACCCAGTACTTC | CASSILDRGRTQYF
TRBD2 | NA | TRBJ2-3 | TRBV29-1 | TGCAGCGTTGCCGTCGGGGGGAGGAATACGCAGTATTTT | CSVAVGGRNTQYF
NA | once | TRBJ1-5 | TRBV20-1 | TGCAGTGCTAGTAGAGGGGTGAATCAGCCCCAGCATTTT | CSASRGVNQPQHF
TRBD1 | NA | TRBJ1-5 | TRBV6-2/TRBV6-3 | TGTGCCAGCAGTTACCCCAGGGGGCAAGTGAATCAGCCCCAGCATTTT | CASSYPRGQVNQPQHF
TRBD2 | few | TRBJ2-5 | TRBV28 | TGTGCCAGCAGAGCGGGGGGGGTTACCCAGTACTTC | CASRAGGVTQYF
TRBD2 | NA | TRBJ2-1 | TRBV4-1 | TGCGCCAGCAGCCAGAAGGGACTAGCGGGGGGGCCTGACTATGAGCAGTTCTTC | CASSQKGLAGGPDYEQFF
NA | NA | TRBJ2-1 | TRBV20-1 | TGCAGTGCTAGAGCCACCGTTGAGCAGTTCTTC | CSARATVEQFF
NA | NA | TRBJ2-2 | TRBV5-1 | TGCGCCAGCAGCTCCAACCATTACAGGTCAACCGGGGAGCTGTTTTTT | CASSSNHYRSTGELFF
TRBD2 | NA | TRBJ2-5 | TRBV7-8 | TGTGCCAGCAGCCTCCTTGGGGGACTAGCGGGGGGAGAGACCCAGTACTTC | CASSLLGGLAGGETQYF
TRBD1 | NA | TRBJ1-1 | TRBV7-3 | TGTGCCAGCAGCTTATCGGGACAGGGGATGGGGAACACTGAAGCTTTCTTT | CASSLSGQGMGNTEAFF
NA | many | TRBJ1-3 | TRBV7-8 | TGTGCCAGCAGCTGGGGGGGGGCAGCTGGAAACACCATATATTTT | CASSWGGAAGNTIYF
NA | NA | TRBJ2-1 | TRBV2 | TGTGCCAGCAGTGAAAGTTGGAGTGAGCAGTTCTTC | CASSESWSEQFF
NA | once | TRBJ1-1 | TRBV15 | TGTGCCACCAGCAGAGACCAGGGAGAAGCTTTCTTT | CATSRDQGEAFF
NA | once | TRBJ2-1 | TRBV28 | TGTGCCAGCAGTCCCGGGAGTGGCCGGGGTGAGCAGTTCTTC | CASSPGSGRGEQFF
NA | NA | TRBJ1-1 | TRBV7-2 | TGTGCCAGCAGCTATTCTCGCGGTAATGAAGCTTTCTTT | CASSYSRGNEAFF
TRBD2 | once | TRBJ2-3 | TRBV5-6 | TGTGCCAGCAGCTACCGGACTAGCGGAATCACAGATACGCAGTATTTT | CASSYRTSGITDTQYF